The entry below gives a single T cell receptor (beta chain) sequence along with its context. This sample was taken from a study of shared T cell receptors in the human thymus. J lost 2 bases, V lost 0 bases, and 3 bases had no gene match. The germline gives CDR1 MNHEY, CDR2 SMNVEV (reference sequence). The CDR3 sequence is 17 residues long. Sequencing was performed with immunoSEQ multiplex PCR; in TCRdb, only in-frame clones are kept and a portion is missing. Here the sample spans 600,000 or so clones, around 87% being singletons. These data are also associated with another study on human thymus T cells.

The clonotype was recovered from a boy younger than two with a congenital heart defect. The sequencing sample was made of thymocytes. The chain is built from TRBV27 and TRBJ2-5; 13 bases match TRBD2. The CDR3 DNA is TGTGCCAGCAGTTTATCACTAGCGGGAGGGGGACAAGAGACCCAGTACTTC. It specifies CASSLSLAGGGQETQYF.